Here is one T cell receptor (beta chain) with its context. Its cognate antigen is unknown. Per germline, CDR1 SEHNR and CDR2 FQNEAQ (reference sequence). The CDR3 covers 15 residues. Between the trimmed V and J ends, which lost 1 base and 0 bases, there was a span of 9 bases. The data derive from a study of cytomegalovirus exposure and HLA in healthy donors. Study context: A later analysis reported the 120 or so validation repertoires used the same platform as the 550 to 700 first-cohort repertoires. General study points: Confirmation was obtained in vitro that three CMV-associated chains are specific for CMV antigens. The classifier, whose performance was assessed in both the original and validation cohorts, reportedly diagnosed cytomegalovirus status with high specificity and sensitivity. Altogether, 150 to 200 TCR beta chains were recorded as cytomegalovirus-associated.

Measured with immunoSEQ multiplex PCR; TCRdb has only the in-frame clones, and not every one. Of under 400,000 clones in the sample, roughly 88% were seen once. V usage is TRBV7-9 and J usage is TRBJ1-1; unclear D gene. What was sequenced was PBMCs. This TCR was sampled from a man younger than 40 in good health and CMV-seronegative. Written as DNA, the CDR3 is TGTGCCAGCAGCTTAGTCCCAGGTTTGAACACTGAAGCTTTCTTT. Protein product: CASSLVPGLNTEAFF.